These 21 T cell receptor beta chains originate from one sample sequenced in a study of T cells in Graves' hyperthyroidism and ophthalmopathy. Amplified regions were TCR beta CDR3 sequences from RNA transcripts. During a first-round RT-PCR of the TCR CDR3, the HTBI primer set was used. MiXCR, run by TCRdb on the multiplex PCR reads, gives a single entry per CDR3 protein. The table records about 600,000 distinct CDR3 sequences, around 15% of them present only once. Sequences were obtained from blood. The receptors derive from a woman between 45 and 60 years old with Graves' ophthalmopathy.

This clonotype came up a few times. The chain couples TRBV6-1 to TRBJ1-6; TRBD1 matches at 11 bases. V lost 5 bases, J lost 9 bases, and 9 bases stayed unmatched. Germline V gene data show CDR1 as MNHNS and CDR2 as SASEGT. CDR3 length equals 16 residues. The CDR3 DNA follows: TGTGCCAGCAGTCGGGCCGGGACAGGGGGAATTTCACCCCTCCACTTT. The encoded protein is CASSRAGTGGISPLHF.

Details on this clonotype: A read error may be the cause here, since a much bigger clone is one base away. The chain has TRBV28 and TRBJ2-7, with a tentative D call TRBD2 (5 bases). CDR3 length: 14 residues. The V gene lost 5 bases and the J gene lost 7 bases, with 18 bases spanning the gap. The germline V gene encodes CDR1 MDHEN and CDR2 SYDVKM. Here the CDR3 DNA reads TGTGCCAGCAGTCTCTGGGCCCCCTCGGGGGAGCAGTACTTC. This encodes CASSLWAPSGEQYF.

This clonotype was picked up a small number of times. The rearrangement links TRBV29-1 to TRBJ2-1; TRBD2 aligns across 8 bases. This CDR3 region has 14 residues. Trimming cost V 4 bases and J 5 bases; bases outside gene matches: 7. Germline assignment: CDR1 SQVTM and CDR2 ANQGSEA. CDR3 bases: TGCAGCGTTGGCGCTAGCGGGCTAAACAATGAGCAGTTCTTC. Translated, it gives CSVGASGLNNEQFF.

In its sample, this clonotype was seen many times. The V gene is TRBV30, the J gene TRBJ2-7; 7 nucleotides align to TRBD2. CDR3 length: 14 residues. J gave up 4 bases and V 4 bases, and 10 bases lay outside the gene matches. Per germline, CDR1 GTSNPN and CDR2 SVGIG (reference sequence). The CDR3 bases are TGTGCCTGGAAGAAGGGGCCTAGCGGTTACGAGCAGTACTTC. Protein sequence: CAWKKGPSGYEQYF.

This chain uses TRBV6-5 with TRBJ1-5; no definite D call. The CDR3 contains 14 residues. Germline values: CDR1 MNHEY, CDR2 SVGAGI. Trimming stripped 2 bases from V and 3 bases from J, with 8 bases between. Here the CDR3 DNA reads TGTGCCAGCAGTTACGATGGCACCAATCAGCCCCAGCATTTT. Translating gives CASSYDGTNQPQHF.

At least ten counts were recorded for this clonotype. The CDR3 region is CSASRSGPDYEQYF. CDR3 in DNA: TGCAGTGCTAGTAGGTCGGGACCAGACTACGAGCAGTACTTC. This chain joins TRBV20-1 and TRBJ2-7, with D perhaps matching TRBD1 or TRBD2 (5 bases each). This CDR3 spans 14 amino acids. The V and J ends lost 3 bases and 3 bases respectively, with 15 bases between them. Germline assignment: CDR1 DFQATT and CDR2 SNEGSKA (reference sequence).

There are a few counts of this clonotype. J is TRBJ1-2 and V is TRBV10-3; D is undetermined. Trimming removed 10 bases from V and 5 bases from J, with 14 bases in between. This CDR3 contains 12 residues. Germline-derived CDR1 and CDR2 are ENHRY and SYGVKD. The CDR3 DNA reads as TGTGCCAACTCGGCCTCCAAGTATGGCTACACCTTC. This sequence encodes CANSASKYGYTF.

The chain combines TRBV19 with TRBJ1-4, with D perhaps matching TRBD1 (5 bases). The CDR3 has 13 amino acids. In germline, CDR1 is LNHDA, CDR2 SQIVND (reference sequence). The V end lost 4 bases, the J end lost 7 bases, and 10 bases lay between the germline ends. CDR3: CASSNRILEKLFF. CDR3 sequence (DNA): TGTGCCAGTAGTAACAGGATACTTGAAAAACTGTTTTTT. Together with reference TRBV19 and TRBJ1-4, the CDR3 gives the full variable domain: DGGITQSPKYLFRKEGQNVTLSCEQNLNHDAMYWYRQDPGQGLRLIYYSQIVNDFQKGDIAEGYSVSREKKESFPLTVTSAQKNPTAFYLCASSNRILEKLFFGSGTQLSVL.

This clonotype was seen many times. A junction boundary mismatches the germline segment, possibly from a read error. The V and J genes are TRBV2 and TRBJ1-2; maybe TRBD1 (5 bases). This CDR3 has 13 amino acids. Looked up from germline, CDR1 is SNHLY and CDR2 is FYNNEI. CDR3 coding DNA: TGTGCCAGCAGGGAAGACAGTAACTATGGCTACACCTTC. Protein: CASREDSNYGYTF.

In this sample, this clonotype turned up many times. The genes are TRBV11-3 and TRBJ1-4, with 9 bases aligning to TRBD1. CDR1 and CDR2 from the germline V gene are SGHNT and YENEEA. CDR3 length: 15 residues. Losses at the gene ends were 4 bases for V and 8 bases for J; bases not matched to a gene: 8. The CDR3 bases are TGTGCCAGCAGCTCCCGGGACAGGGCGCCCGAAAAACTGTTTTTT. Residues: CASSSRDRAPEKLFF. The whole variable domain, filled in from reference TRBV11-3 and TRBJ1-4, reads EAGVVQSPRYKIIEKKQPVAFWCNPISGHNTLYWYLQNLGQGPELLIRYENEEAVDDSQLPKDRFSAERLKGVDSTLKIQPAELGDSAVYLCASSSRDRAPEKLFFGSGTQLSVL.

In this sample, this clonotype turned up a few times. The CDR3 region has the DNA TGTGCCAGCAGTTCCGGACAGGGACATATCCGAGGCACCCTCCACTTT. This gives the protein CASSSGQGHIRGTLHF. The rearrangement joins TRBV12-3 or TRBV12-4 to TRBJ1-6; 8 nucleotides line up with TRBD1. The J segment lost 14 bases and the V segment lost 4 bases, leaving 16 bases of the junction unmatched. The CDR3 sequence is 16 residues long.

On this clonotype itself: A much larger clonotype is one base distant, so this may be a read error. The rearrangement uses TRBV7-9 and TRBJ2-1; D is unresolved. This CDR3 contains 12 residues. Germline loops: CDR1 SEHNR, CDR2 FQNEAQ (reference sequence). V lost 4 bases, J lost 11 bases, and 12 bases lay in between. CDR3 protein: CASSWNMNKQFF. CDR3 in DNA: TGTGCCAGCAGCTGGAATATGAATAAGCAGTTCTTC.

This clonotype was recorded many times. The chain recombines TRBV9 with TRBJ2-7, with 12 bases lining up with TRBD2. The CDR3 has 16 residues. The ends lost 4 bases at V and 0 bases at J; junction bases unmatched: 5. The germline gives CDR1 SGDLS, CDR2 YYNGEE. Here the CDR3 reads CASSPRTSGTSYEQYF. In DNA form, the CDR3 reads TGTGCCAGCAGCCCCCGGACTAGCGGGACCTCCTACGAGCAGTACTTC.

This clonotype was counted many times. The rearrangement links TRBV7-9 to TRBJ2-3; 9 bases are a match to TRBD1. V dropped 4 bases and J dropped 5; count of bases not matched to a gene: 7. This CDR3 spans 15 amino acids. CDR1 and CDR2 from the germline V gene are SEHNR and FQNEAQ (reference sequence). This CDR3 reads CASSWGQGVGDTQYF. For the CDR3, the DNA is TGTGCCAGCAGCTGGGGACAGGGCGTTGGAGATACGCAGTATTTT.

In this sample, this clonotype turned up a few times. V is TRBV12-3 or TRBV12-4 and J is TRBJ1-2; 12 bases map to TRBD1. The V gene end was trimmed by 1 base and the J gene end by 5 bases; junction bases not matched to a gene: 5. The CDR3 sequence is 16 residues long. CDR3 DNA sequence: TGTGCCAGCAGTTTAGGGGGACAGGGGGCTGGTTATGGCTACACCTTC. It yields the protein CASSLGGQGAGYGYTF.

The V gene is TRBV6-2 or TRBV6-3, the J gene TRBJ2-7, with D unresolved. Germline loops: CDR1 MNHEY, CDR2 SVGEGT. Trimming stripped 5 bases from V and 6 bases from J, with 17 bases between. This CDR3 has 14 residues. The CDR3 is CASSLKGSSIEQYF. CDR3 sequence (DNA): TGTGCCAGCAGTCTCAAAGGTAGTAGCATCGAGCAGTACTTC.

This clonotype was observed a handful of times. The chain recombines TRBV20-1 with TRBJ2-7; D possibly corresponds to TRBD2 (6 bases). V gave up 5 bases and J gave up 3 bases, with 14 bases separating them. This CDR3 has 13 amino acids. Germline V gives CDR1 DFQATT, CDR2 SNEGSKA (reference sequence). The CDR3 loop is CSAYSGGNYEQYF. The CDR3, as DNA: TGCAGTGCTTATAGCGGAGGGAACTACGAGCAGTACTTC.

With respect to this clonotype: The junction departs from germline at one end; a sequencing error may be responsible. The chain recombines TRBV25-1 with TRBJ2-3; TRBD2 matches at 7 bases. The CDR3 totals 13 residues. CDR1 and CDR2 (germline): MGHDK, SYGVNS. Here the CDR3 reads CTSSGDIAGTQYF. Here the CDR3 DNA reads TGTACCAGCAGCGGGGATATAGCGGGTACGCAGTATTTT.

This clonotype has at least ten counts. The chain combines TRBV14 with TRBJ2-3, with D maybe TRBD2 (6 bases). Per germline, CDR1 SGHDN and CDR2 FVKESK. Between the trimmed V and J ends, which lost 2 bases and 9 bases, there was a span of 15 bases. The CDR3 runs 14 residues. CDR3: CASSQYSGTATQYF. The CDR3 bases are TGTGCCAGCAGCCAATATAGCGGCACGGCCACGCAGTATTTT.

This clonotype has more than one count but fewer than ten. The chain couples TRBV6-1 to TRBJ2-1; D might be TRBD1 (6 bases). Per germline, CDR1 MNHNS and CDR2 SASEGT. There are 12 residues in the CDR3. The V and J ends lost 6 bases and 13 bases respectively, with 16 bases between them. The CDR3 bases are TGTGCCAGCAGGTCTAGGACAGTTTCCCAGTTCTTC. As protein: CASRSRTVSQFF.

In this sample, this clonotype turned up many times. The V and J genes are TRBV29-1 and TRBJ2-7; 7 bases agree with TRBD2. J was trimmed by 1 base and V by 7 bases; bases with no gene match: 10. Germline V gives CDR1 SQVTM, CDR2 ANQGSEA. CDR3 length: 14 residues. CDR3 loop: CSAMGEGKSYEQYF. CDR3 DNA: TGCAGCGCCATGGGGGAGGGGAAATCCTACGAGCAGTACTTC.